The 18 T cell receptor beta chains below come from one sample, sequenced in a study of CD8 T cells in ankylosing spondylitis. Using its own MiXCR run on the 5' RACE reads, TCRdb lists one record per CDR3 protein. There are roughly 200,000 distinct CDR3 sequences in the sample; around a quarter occur only once, and approximately 6.6% lies in the top ten. Source material: blood, either unsorted or a sorted T cell fraction (not recorded which). Receptors were obtained from a male donor with ankylosing spondylitis or in good health (not recorded which).

This clonotype was seen only a few times. V gene TRBV7-2 combines with J gene TRBJ2-7; perhaps D is TRBD1 or TRBD2 (5 bases each). V lost 5 bases and J lost 4, with 12 bases in between. Germline V gene sequence: CDR1 SGHTA, CDR2 FQGNSA. The CDR3 sequence is 13 residues long. CDR3 in DNA: TGTGCCAGCAGCCAAAGAGGGGCGTACGAGCAGTACTTC. Translation: CASSQRGAYEQYF.

This chain connects TRBV12-3 or TRBV12-4 to TRBJ1-1, with TRBD1 matching 7 bases. This CDR3 spans 14 amino acids. The J segment lost 4 bases and the V segment lost 6 bases, leaving 8 bases of the junction unmatched. The CDR3 coding sequence is TGTGCCAGCAGATTACAAGGGGGCGCCACTGAAGCTTTCTTT. Amino acid sequence: CASRLQGGATEAFF.

This clonotype was counted at least ten times. The gene calls are TRBV7-8 and TRBJ2-1; 12 bases are a match to TRBD2. The CDR3 is made up of 14 amino acids. Trimming at V came to 1 base and at J to 11 bases, leaving 3 bases not matched to a gene. Per the germline V gene, CDR1 is SGHVS and CDR2 is FQNEAQ. CDR3 DNA sequence: TGTGCCAGCAGCTTAGTGGGACTAGCGGGCCAGCAGTTCTTC. Its translation is CASSLVGLAGQQFF.

This chain connects TRBV7-2 to TRBJ2-5, with 7 bases identical to TRBD2. Looked up from germline, CDR1 is SGHTA and CDR2 is FQGNSA. The CDR3 totals 15 residues. Trimming at V came to 0 bases and at J to 7 bases, leaving 8 bases not matched to a gene. The CDR3 is CASSLAAGTGGTQYF. As DNA, the CDR3 is TGTGCCAGCAGCTTAGCGGCGGGGACGGGGGGGACCCAGTACTTC. The whole variable domain, remainder taken from reference TRBV7-2 and TRBJ2-5, is GAGVSQSPSNKVTEKGKDVELRCDPISGHTALYWYRQSLGQGLEFLIYFQGNSAPDKSGLPSDRFSAERTGGSVSTLTIQRTQQEDSAVYLCASSLAAGTGGTQYFGPGTRLLVL.

The sample holds many counts of this clonotype. This chain connects TRBV20-1 to TRBJ1-4; D ambiguous. The germline gives CDR1 DFQATT, CDR2 SNEGSKA (reference sequence). The CDR3 consists of 13 residues. Trimming took off 3 bases at V and 4 bases at J, with 9 bases between the two ends. DNA of the CDR3: TGCAGTGCTAGTTTTCTAAATAATGAAAAACTGTTTTTT. This sequence encodes CSASFLNNEKLFF.

This clonotype has only a few counts. The J gene is TRBJ1-2, the V gene TRBV2, with no clear D. Germline V gene lookup returns CDR1 SNHLY and CDR2 FYNNEI. The length of the CDR3 is 14 residues. The V end lost 2 bases, the J end lost 5 bases, and 12 bases lay between the germline ends. CDR3 sequence reads: CASSETPRGYGYTF. The CDR3 nucleotides are TGTGCCAGCAGTGAAACCCCGAGAGGATATGGCTACACCTTC.

In this sample, this clonotype turned up a few times. This chain links TRBV2 with TRBJ2-6; D gene uncertain. CDR1 is SNHLY and CDR2 is FYNNEI in the germline V gene. Trimming removed 3 bases at V and 0 bases at J, with 9 bases between. This CDR3 region has 16 residues. CDR3 DNA: TGTGCCAGCAGTGAGGGATTTAGCTCTGGGGCCAACGTCCTGACTTTC. Translation gives CASSEGFSSGANVLTF.

The table lists this clonotype with a few counts. V is TRBV20-1 and J is TRBJ2-3, with D possibly TRBD2 on 5 matching bases. The V and J ends lost 0 bases and 2 bases respectively, with 12 bases between them. CDR1 and CDR2 (germline): DFQATT, SNEGSKA (reference sequence). The CDR3 runs 15 residues. The CDR3 nucleotides are TGCAGTGCTAGAGATCTCGGAGGCCCCACAGATACGCAGTATTTT. This gives the protein CSARDLGGPTDTQYF.

Many counts were recorded for this clonotype. The chain employs TRBV20-1 and TRBJ2-5, with D possibly being TRBD1 (5 bases). With 1 base removed from V and 4 bases from J, the gap between germline ends came to 10 bases. The length of the CDR3 is 13 residues. Germline values: CDR1 DFQATT, CDR2 SNEGSKA (reference sequence). This CDR3 is CSARGQGPETQYF. DNA of the CDR3: TGCAGTGCTAGAGGTCAGGGCCCAGAGACCCAGTACTTC.

This clonotype appeared many times. This sequence joins TRBV5-1 and TRBJ2-1; 8 nucleotides align to TRBD1. This CDR3 has 15 amino acids. Germline CDR1 and CDR2: SGHRS and YFSETQ. V dropped 4 bases and J dropped 2; count of bases not matched to a gene: 5. CDR3 nucleotides: TGCGCCAGCAGCATCTGGACAGGGCCCTACAATGAGCAGTTCTTC. As protein: CASSIWTGPYNEQFF.

This clonotype was found a few times. V is TRBV3-1 and J is TRBJ1-2; perhaps TRBD1 as D (6 bases). CDR1 and CDR2 from the germline V gene are LGHDT and YNNKEL (reference sequence). V was cut by 3 bases and J by 5 bases, with 16 bases left in between. This CDR3 has 15 residues. For the CDR3, the DNA is TGTGCCAGCAGCCAGCAGGACAGACTCGTTTATGGCTACACCTTC. Protein: CASSQQDRLVYGYTF.

This clonotype was found once. This chain connects TRBV6-1 to TRBJ1-5; D not resolved. Germline-derived CDR1 and CDR2 are MNHNS and SASEGT. The CDR3 is 14 residues long. The ends were cut back, 7 bases at V and 0 bases at J, with 10 bases in the middle. CDR3 residues: CASIRETSNQPQHF. DNA of the CDR3: TGTGCCAGCATACGGGAGACTAGCAATCAGCCCCAGCATTTT.

This clonotype was seen more than once but under ten times. CDR3 region: CASSHERGAYNEQFF. CDR3 DNA: TGCGCCAGCAGCCACGAGCGGGGAGCCTACAATGAGCAGTTCTTC. The chain combines TRBV4-1 with TRBJ2-1; 7 positions agree with TRBD2. V shed 3 bases and J 2 bases; nucleotides not matched to a gene: 4. Germline V gene sequence: CDR1 MGHRA, CDR2 YSYEKL. The CDR3 extends over 15 amino acids.

Ten or more counts support this clonotype. The CDR3, as DNA: TGTGCCAGCAGCTTAGATTACGGACCCTACGAGCAGTACTTC. Translated, it gives CASSLDYGPYEQYF. The rearrangement joins TRBV11-2 to TRBJ2-7; D call uncertain. The CDR3 spans 14 residues. CDR1 SGHAT and CDR2 FQNNGV come from the germline V gene. Trimming pared 0 bases from V and 2 bases from J, leaving 8 bases between.

This chain links TRBV7-4 with TRBJ2-7, with 8 bases fitting TRBD1. The CDR3 totals 13 residues. Trimming took 4 bases from V and 8 from J; bases not matched to a gene: 7. Germline CDR1 SGHVT, CDR2 SQSDAQ. CDR3 sequence reads: CASSSGQVSQQYF. DNA for the CDR3: TGTGCCAGCAGCTCGGGACAGGTTAGTCAGCAGTACTTC. Supplemented by reference TRBV7-4 and TRBJ2-7, the full variable domain reads GAGVSQSPRYKVAKRGRDVALRCDSISGHVTLYWYRQTLGQGSEVLTYSQSDAQRDKSGRPSGRFSAERPERSVSTLKIQRTEQGDSAVYLCASSSGQVSQQYFGPGTRLTVT.

Only a few counts were recorded for this clonotype. This chain links TRBV29-1 with TRBJ2-3; 8 nucleotides match TRBD1. The CDR3 extends over 11 amino acids. Looked up from germline, CDR1 is SQVTM and CDR2 is ANQGSEA. J gave up 10 bases and V 6 bases, and 6 bases lay outside the gene matches. CDR3 coding DNA: TGCAGCGTCTTATTACAGGGGGCGCAGTATTTT. It translates to CSVLLQGAQYF.

This clonotype was observed at least ten times. This chain uses TRBV4-1 with TRBJ1-2, with D perhaps TRBD1 (5 bases). The ends were cut back, 0 bases at V and 7 bases at J, with 21 bases in the middle. CDR1 MGHRA and CDR2 YSYEKL come from the germline V gene. CDR3 length: 17 amino acids. The CDR3 reads CASSQDPAVLGGRGYTF. CDR3 DNA sequence: TGCGCCAGCAGCCAAGATCCCGCAGTCCTCGGGGGTCGTGGCTACACCTTC.

This clonotype was counted many times. The V call is TRBV29-1, the J call TRBJ2-1; D is uncertain. Germline V gene sequence: CDR1 SQVTM, CDR2 ANQGSEA. This CDR3 is built from 12 residues. Trimming removed 3 bases from V and 8 bases from J, with 11 bases in between. CDR3 amino acids: CSVDLSTHEQFF. In DNA form, the CDR3 reads TGCAGCGTTGATCTTAGCACACATGAGCAGTTCTTC.